The rows below give T cell receptor beta chains drawn from one sample of a study of cytomegalovirus exposure and HLA in healthy donors. Sequenced by immunoSEQ multiplex PCR; TCRdb stores in-frame clones only, minus some. The sample has 130,000 or so clones, 75% to 90% seen once; the top ten hold 1.5% to 2%. Source material: PBMCs. The receptors stem from a man between 40 and 49 years old in good health and CMV-seronegative. Each CDR3 is given with its conserved first and last residue. D genes are given only for firm matches. Only some rows state a clone size, as once, few, many or a class for expanded clones.

TRBV9	.	TRBJ1-5	.	TGTGCCAGCAGCGAAGCGGGGTATCAGCCCCAGCATTTT	CASSEAGYQPQHF
TRBV4-1	.	TRBJ2-7	.	TGCGCCAGCAGCCAAATGAAGGGGATGTCCTACGAGCAGTACTTC	CASSQMKGMSYEQYF
TRBV7-8	.	TRBJ1-1	.	TGTGCCAGCAGCCCTACCGGGGGGCTGGGGACTGAAGCTTTCTTT	CASSPTGGLGTEAFF
TRBV18	.	TRBJ1-5	.	TGTGCCAGCTCACCACAACAGGGAGTCAATCAGCCCCAGCATTTT	CASSPQQGVNQPQHF
TRBV5-1	.	TRBJ2-7	.	TGCGCCAGCAGCCCCCGACAGGCCTACGAGCAGTACTTC	CASSPRQAYEQYF
TRBV5-6	TRBD1	TRBJ2-2	.	TGTGCCAGCAGCGCGGACAGGGGGCCCGGGGAGCTGTTTTTT	CASSADRGPGELFF
TRBV10-3	TRBD1	TRBJ1-6	.	TGTGCCATCAGTGAGTCGATAGCACAGGGGCCTCGGGAACCCCTCCACTTT	CAISESIAQGPREPLHF
TRBV6-6	.	TRBJ1-2	.	TGTGCCATCCCGACAGAAGATAACTATGGCTACACCTTC	CAIPTEDNYGYTF
TRBV25-1	.	TRBJ2-2	medium-sized	TGTGCCAGCAGCGGGAGTCTCACCGGGGAGCTGTTTTTT	CASSGSLTGELFF
TRBV5-6	TRBD1	TRBJ2-6	.	TGTGCCAGCAGTCGGACAGGGGAGGTAAGGTCCTCTGGGGCCAACGTCCTGACTTTC	CASSRTGEVRSSGANVLTF
TRBV7-2	TRBD2	TRBJ2-7	.	TGTGCCAGCAGCTTAGGTCTACTAGCGGGGGAACCCTACGAGCAGTACTTC	CASSLGLLAGEPYEQYF
TRBV6-1	TRBD1	TRBJ2-4	.	TGTGCCAGCAGGAAACCGGGACAGGGGAGGATTCAGTACTTC	CASRKPGQGRIQYF
TRBV29-1	.	TRBJ1-4	.	TGCAGCGTTGCCTTGGGGAGTTATAATGAAAAACTGTTTTTT	CSVALGSYNEKLFF
TRBV9	TRBD2	TRBJ2-1	.	TGTGCCAGCAGCTCTAGCGGGGGGGGTTATGAGCAGTTCTTC	CASSSSGGGYEQFF
TRBV6-1	.	TRBJ1-4	.	TGTGCCAGCAGTGAACGGATGGGCTCAACTAATGAAAAACTGTTTTTT	CASSERMGSTNEKLFF